Listed here are 26 T cell receptor beta chains from one sample, sequenced in a study of T cell changes during pregnancy in multiple sclerosis. TCRdb keeps only in-frame clones here, not all; method: immunoSEQ multiplex PCR. The data contain 70,000 to 100,000 clones, about 93% of them singletons. The sequencing used peripheral blood, collected in the first trimester of pregnancy. The receptors stem from a female donor with multiple sclerosis, enrolled in a pregnancy study.

This sequence joins TRBV21-1 and TRBJ2-4; the listed D gene, TRBD2, was not tested against the DNA. TRBV21-1 is noted as a pseudogene. This CDR3 spans 15 amino acids. CDR3 amino acids: CASTPVGTFKNIQYF. The DNA for the CDR3 is TGTGCCAGCACCCCCGTAGGGACTTTCAAAAACATTCAGTACTTC.

The genes are TRBV29-1 and TRBJ2-7; 10 nucleotides match TRBD2. This CDR3 is 14 amino acids long. Trimming at V came to 4 bases and at J to 2 bases, leaving 5 bases not matched to a gene. The V gene's germline CDR1 is SQVTM and CDR2 ANQGSEA. The CDR3 here is CSVGGLALTYEQYF. Here the CDR3 DNA reads TGCAGCGTTGGGGGACTAGCGCTAACCTACGAGCAGTACTTC.

The V gene is TRBV6-5, the J gene TRBJ2-7; maybe TRBD2 (5 bases). Germline CDR1 MNHEY, CDR2 SVGAGI. V was cut by 4 bases and J by 2 bases, with 9 bases left in between. CDR3 length: 13 amino acids. CDR3 region: CASSSTAAYEQYF. The CDR3 nucleotides are TGTGCCAGCAGTTCTACAGCGGCCTACGAGCAGTACTTC.

Here the CDR3 reads CASSLAGGSYEQYF. CDR3 DNA: TGTGCCAGCAGCTTGGCCGGGGGCTCCTACGAGCAGTACTTC. The rearrangement links TRBV5-4 to TRBJ2-7; weak D call: TRBD2 (6 bases). Germline CDR1 and CDR2: SGHNT and YYREEE (reference sequence). The CDR3 contains 14 residues. The V end was cut by 0 bases, the J end by 0 bases, with 7 bases between.

This chain uses TRBV27 with TRBJ2-2; maybe TRBD1 (5 bases). The CDR3 is 14 amino acids. V was trimmed by 5 bases and J by 7 bases, leaving 14 bases between them. The germline CDR1 and CDR2 sequences are MNHEY and SMNVEV (reference sequence). CDR3 sequence reads: CASSVQGLGGELFF. The DNA for the CDR3 is TGTGCCAGCAGTGTCCAGGGATTAGGCGGGGAGCTGTTTTTT.

The rearrangement joins TRBV7-9 to TRBJ1-4, with 9 bases that match TRBD1. Looked up from germline, CDR1 is SEHNR and CDR2 is FQNEAQ (reference sequence). V lost 9 bases to trimming and J lost 6 bases; unmatched junction nucleotides: 8. There are 14 residues in the CDR3. CDR3 in DNA: TGTGCCAGTGAGACCGGGACAGGGTATGAAAAACTGTTTTTT. Protein: CASETGTGYEKLFF. The whole variable domain, filled in from reference TRBV7-9 and TRBJ1-4, reads DTGVSQNPRHKITKRGQNVTFRCDPISEHNRLYWYRQTLGQGPEFLTYFQNEAQLEKSRLLSDRFSAERPKGSFSTLEIQRTEQGDSAMYLCASETGTGYEKLFFGSGTQLSVL.

V and J are TRBV5-8 and TRBJ1-5; 7 bases are a match to TRBD1. This CDR3 region has 15 residues. Germline V CDR1 and CDR2: SGHTS, YDEGEE. Trimming at V came to 4 bases and at J to 4 bases, leaving 8 bases not matched to a gene. The CDR3 here is CASSPGQFQNQPQHF. In nucleotides, the CDR3 is TGTGCCAGCAGCCCGGGACAGTTCCAAAATCAGCCCCAGCATTTT.

This rearrangement joins TRBV9 to TRBJ2-7, with 8 bases lining up with TRBD1. The J segment lost 2 bases and the V segment lost 0 bases, leaving 4 bases of the junction unmatched. The germline CDR1 and CDR2 sequences are SGDLS and YYNGEE. The length of the CDR3 is 15 residues. The CDR3 reads CASSVETGVTYEQYF. Here the CDR3 DNA reads TGTGCCAGCAGCGTAGAGACAGGGGTAACCTACGAGCAGTACTTC.

The sample holds one count of this clone. The chain recombines TRBV7-8 with TRBJ2-7, with TRBD2 as a possible D gene (6 bases). CDR1 is SGHVS and CDR2 is FQNEAQ in the germline V gene. The CDR3 loop spans 17 amino acids. The V end was cut by 3 bases, the J end by 0 bases, with 18 bases between. CDR3 sequence reads: CASSFSTGGWSSYEQYF. The CDR3 nucleotides read TGTGCCAGCAGCTTTTCCACAGGAGGGTGGAGCTCCTACGAGCAGTACTTC.

This sequence joins TRBV6-1 and TRBJ2-3; the match to TRBD2 covers 9 bases. The CDR3 spans 15 residues. The trim removed 9 bases at V and 2 bases at J, leaving 9 bases unmatched. Germline-derived CDR1 and CDR2 are MNHNS and SASEGT. CDR3 bases: TGTGCCAGTACTCCAGCGGGAGGAGACACAGATACGCAGTATTTT. It specifies CASTPAGGDTDTQYF.

The rearrangement joins TRBV5-1 to TRBJ2-7, with D possibly TRBD1 on 5 matching bases. The CDR3 extends over 14 amino acids. Germline V lookup: CDR1 SGHRS, CDR2 YFSETQ. V dropped 0 bases and J dropped 2 bases, with 9 bases sitting between them. CDR3 sequence reads: CASSLEGSTYEQYF. The CDR3 DNA reads TGCGCCAGCAGCTTGGAGGGGTCGACCTACGAGCAGTACTTC.

This sequence joins TRBV6-1 and TRBJ1-5; D is uncertain. The CDR3 consists of 14 residues. Per germline, CDR1 MNHNS and CDR2 SASEGT. V lost 0 bases, J lost 4 bases, and 7 bases lay in between. Here the CDR3 DNA reads TGTGCCAGCAGTGAAGCCAACGCGAATCAGCCCCAGCATTTT. Its protein product is CASSEANANQPQHF.

The chain uses TRBV19 and TRBJ2-5; a possible D gene is TRBD1 (5 bases). The last part of the DNA fits TRBJ2-7 better; the J call may be wrong. Germline V gives CDR1 LNHDA, CDR2 SQIVND (reference sequence). This CDR3 is 14 amino acids long. In DNA form, the CDR3 reads TGTGCCAGTAGGTCCCAGGGATCTGCCTACGAGCAGTACTTC. It codes for CASRSQGSAYEQYF.

J is TRBJ2-3 and V is TRBV9; D might be TRBD2 (6 bases). Trimming stripped 0 bases from V and 0 bases from J, with 11 bases between. The CDR3 loop spans 16 amino acids. Germline values: CDR1 SGDLS, CDR2 YYNGEE. The CDR3 region is CASSVGRGASTDTQYF. The CDR3 DNA sequence: TGTGCCAGCAGCGTAGGGCGGGGTGCCAGCACAGATACGCAGTATTTT.

The chain recombines TRBV14 with TRBJ2-1; 9 positions agree with TRBD2. Trimming at V came to 5 bases and at J to 7 bases, leaving 6 bases not matched to a gene. The CDR3 extends over 14 amino acids. Germline V gives CDR1 SGHDN, CDR2 FVKESK. CDR3 region: CASSARLAGNEQFF. The CDR3 nucleotides are TGTGCCAGCAGCGCCCGTCTAGCGGGAAATGAGCAGTTCTTC.

This chain joins TRBV6-5 and TRBJ1-1, with D maybe TRBD1 (6 bases). The CDR3 spans 13 residues. V dropped 10 bases and J dropped 0 bases, with 12 bases sitting between them. Germline V CDR1 and CDR2: MNHEY, SVGAGI. The CDR3 here is CATKQGLNTEAFF. The CDR3 DNA sequence: TGTGCCACCAAACAGGGCTTGAACACTGAAGCTTTCTTT.

This chain links TRBV5-4 with TRBJ2-1; TRBD2 matches 12 bases. The CDR3 has 18 amino acids. Germline-derived CDR1 and CDR2 are SGHNT and YYREEE (reference sequence). Losses at the gene ends were 0 bases for V and 0 bases for J; bases not matched to a gene: 4. CDR3 sequence: CASSLGLAGAGSYNEQFF. The CDR3 DNA is TGTGCCAGCAGCTTGGGACTAGCGGGAGCCGGCTCCTACAATGAGCAGTTCTTC. The variable domain in full, completed from reference TRBV5-4 and TRBJ2-1, reads ETGVTQSPTHLIKTRGQQVTLRCSSQSGHNTVSWYQQALGQGPQFIFQYYREEENGRGNFPPRFSGLQFPNYSSELNVNALELDDSALYLCASSLGLAGAGSYNEQFFGPGTRLTVL.

There are a few counts of this clone. The rearrangement joins TRBV2 to TRBJ1-4; possible D gene TRBD1, 5 bases. Trimming took off 6 bases at V and 5 bases at J, with 13 bases between the two ends. In germline, CDR1 is SNHLY, CDR2 FYNNEI. The CDR3 totals 14 residues. CDR3 amino acids: CASRAGERNEKLFF. Here the CDR3 DNA reads TGTGCCAGCAGGGCGGGGGAGAGGAATGAAAAACTGTTTTTT.

The chain joins TRBV7-2 to TRBJ1-4, with 8 bases matching TRBD1. The CDR3 has 14 residues. The J segment lost 8 bases and the V segment lost 5 bases, leaving 7 bases of the junction unmatched. Germline-derived CDR1 and CDR2 are SGHTA and FQGNSA. As DNA, the CDR3 is TGTGCCAGCAGCGCGACAGGGGTAGGGGAAAAACTGTTTTTT. Its protein product is CASSATGVGEKLFF.

The chain uses TRBV7-2 and TRBJ2-5, with 11 bases fitting TRBD1. The CDR3 has 16 amino acids. Germline values: CDR1 SGHTA, CDR2 FQGNSA. The trim removed 0 bases at V and 5 bases at J, leaving 5 bases unmatched. CDR3 DNA: TGTGCCAGCAGCTTAGCGCGGACAGGGGGCCGGGAGACCCAGTACTTC. It translates to CASSLARTGGRETQYF.

The chain couples TRBV6-1 to TRBJ2-3; D is possibly TRBD1 (5 bases). Germline-derived CDR1 and CDR2 are MNHNS and SASEGT. The V and J ends lost 1 base and 15 bases respectively, with 17 bases between them. This CDR3 has 13 amino acids. CDR3 coding DNA: TGTGCCAGCAGTGAAGAAATGGGGCCCCATCCATATTTT. Residues: CASSEEMGPHPYF.

The rearrangement links TRBV13 to TRBJ1-2; 12 positions match TRBD1. Germline loops: CDR1 PRHDT, CDR2 FYEKMQ (reference sequence). CDR3 length equals 15 residues. Losses at the gene ends were 3 bases for V and 4 bases for J; bases not matched to a gene: 3. As DNA, the CDR3 is TGTGCCAGCAGCTTCGGGACAGGGGGCTCCTATGGCTACACCTTC. This translates into CASSFGTGGSYGYTF.

The rearrangement links TRBV2 to TRBJ2-2, with 11 bases identical to TRBD2. The CDR3 sequence is 18 residues long. The V segment lost 6 bases and the J segment 0 bases; nucleotides outside the gene matches: 9. The germline V gene encodes CDR1 SNHLY and CDR2 FYNNEI. In DNA form, the CDR3 reads TGTGCCAGCAGGGGAACTAGCGGGAGCCACACGAACACCGGGGAGCTGTTTTTT. Its translation is CASRGTSGSHTNTGELFF.

J is TRBJ2-7 and V is TRBV27; 10 bases align to TRBD2. In germline, CDR1 is MNHEY, CDR2 SMNVEV (reference sequence). With 3 bases clipped from V and 3 bases from J, the junction kept 8 bases outside the gene matches. The CDR3 is 16 residues long. The CDR3 region has the DNA TGTGCCAGCAGTTTCGGTAGCGGGAGGCCGTACTACGAGCAGTACTTC. As protein: CASSFGSGRPYYEQYF.

V is TRBV15 and J is TRBJ2-7; D possibly corresponds to TRBD1 (6 bases). This CDR3 contains 13 residues. Germline V gives CDR1 LNHNV, CDR2 YYDKDF (reference sequence). The V end lost 8 bases, the J end lost 4 bases, and 15 bases lay between the germline ends. This CDR3 is CATGAGQGYEQYF. Here the CDR3 DNA reads TGTGCCACCGGAGCAGGGCAGGGGTACGAGCAGTACTTC.

The CDR3 DNA reads TGCGCCAGCAGCCGGTCTGGAGCAGGGGGCTCCTACGAGCAGTACTTC. It is translated as CASSRSGAGGSYEQYF. The chain links TRBV4-3 to TRBJ2-7; 7 nucleotides agree with TRBD1. Germline assignment: CDR1 LGHNA and CDR2 YSLEER. V trimming: 4 bases; J trimming: 0 bases; junction bases outside the gene matches: 9. The CDR3 spans 16 residues.